Shown below are 8 T cell receptor beta chains from a single sample sequenced in a study of T cell repertoires in cytomegalovirus infection. TCRdb analysed the reads with MiXCR anew, one entry per CDR3 protein. In the table there are roughly 600,000 distinct CDR3 sequences, roughly 24% of which are singletons. Material: CD8+ T cells from PBMCs. The source is a human donor in good health (CMV status not recorded). Some clones in this sample may be carry-over from other donors' samples.

J is TRBJ2-1 and V is TRBV6-5; maybe TRBD1 (5 bases). The V end lost 5 bases, the J end lost 6 bases, and 17 bases lay between the germline ends. The germline V gene encodes CDR1 MNHEY and CDR2 SVGAGI. The CDR3 contains 15 residues. CDR3 bases: TGTGCCAGCAGTCAGACAGCCTGGCGACTCAATGAGCAGTTCTTC. Translation: CASSQTAWRLNEQFF.

This clonotype came up many times. For the CDR3, the DNA is TGTGCCAGCAGTTTTTACACCGGGGAGCTGTTTTTT. It codes for CASSFYTGELFF. This chain joins TRBV12-3 or TRBV12-4 and TRBJ2-2; D gene unclear. The V end lost 3 bases, the J end lost 3 bases, and 2 bases lay between the germline ends. CDR3 length: 12 amino acids.

This chain connects TRBV20-1 to TRBJ2-3, with D perhaps given as TRBD1 or TRBD2 (5 bases each). The germline V gene encodes CDR1 DFQATT and CDR2 SNEGSKA (reference sequence). This CDR3 comprises 13 residues. Trimming removed 6 bases from V and 7 bases from J, with 17 bases in between. The CDR3: CSAGTSEVNTQYF. The CDR3 coding sequence is TGCAGTGCAGGGACCTCCGAAGTAAATACGCAGTATTTT.

This clonotype was seen more than once but under ten times. Just one base apart from a much larger clone, this may be a read error. CDR3: CASSARTDTQYF. As DNA, the CDR3 is TGTGCCAGCAGCGCCCGCACAGATACGCAGTATTTT. This sequence joins TRBV9 and TRBJ2-3; D unresolved. This CDR3 comprises 12 residues. Germline V gene lookup returns CDR1 SGDLS and CDR2 YYNGEE. With 3 bases removed from V and 1 base from J, the gap between germline ends came to 3 bases.

This clonotype was counted ten times or more. The rearrangement uses TRBV7-2 and TRBJ1-6; the D is unclear. Looked up from germline, CDR1 is SGHTA and CDR2 is FQGNSA. The CDR3 runs 14 residues. V lost 1 base, J lost 6 bases, and 7 bases lay in between. DNA for the CDR3: TGTGCCAGCAGCTTAGGTTACCTTAATTCACCCCTCCACTTT. As protein: CASSLGYLNSPLHF.

V gene TRBV5-5 combines with J gene TRBJ1-2; 7 bases map to TRBD1. CDR1 is SGHKS and CDR2 is YYEKEE in the germline V gene (reference sequence). This CDR3 contains 15 residues. V lost 2 bases, J lost 2 bases, and 6 bases stayed unmatched. CDR3: CASSFEGAHNYGYTF. CDR3 DNA sequence: TGTGCCAGCAGCTTCGAGGGGGCGCACAACTATGGCTACACCTTC.

In its sample, this clonotype was seen a few times. V usage is TRBV6-1 and J usage is TRBJ2-1; D gene unclear. V lost 2 bases and J 0 bases, leaving 11 bases between the germline ends. The CDR3 consists of 16 residues. Germline V gene lookup returns CDR1 MNHNS and CDR2 SASEGT. CDR3 coding DNA: TGTGCCAGCAGTGAAACTACAAGGAGCTCCTACAATGAGCAGTTCTTC. Translated: CASSETTRSSYNEQFF.

The CDR3 sequence: CASSALLADEQYF. The CDR3 DNA follows: TGTGCCAGCAGCGCTCTTTTGGCTGACGAGCAGTACTTC. The genes are TRBV2 and TRBJ2-7; D uncertain. With 6 bases removed from V and 5 bases from J, the gap between germline ends came to 14 bases. The CDR3 runs 13 residues. CDR1 SNHLY and CDR2 FYNNEI come from the germline V gene.